This TCR beta chain came from a study of CD8+CD57+ T cells in acquired aplastic anemia. Study information: Among healthy donors, CD4+ cells averaged about 9.9 million reads. Study-level findings and limits: In CD8+ cells, Simpson's diversity showed no significant difference between patients and controls.

Of note for this clonotype: The antigen is not known.

Researchers used genomic DNA as the template to profile TCR beta VDJ and CDR3. TCRdb re-called the reads through MiXCR, storing one row per CDR3 protein. The data hold approximately 170,000 distinct CDR3 sequences, with around 60% observed a single time. This CDR3 spans 18 amino acids. V gave up 0 bases and J gave up 7 bases; unmatched junction bases: 9. Germline V gives CDR1 SGDLS, CDR2 YYNGEE. The sequencing input was sorted CD4+, CD8+, or CD8+CD57+ T cells (not recorded which) from PBMCs. The TCR comes from a human donor in good health. This chain uses TRBV9 with TRBJ2-2; 13 positions agree with TRBD2. The CDR3 DNA follows: TGTGCCAGCAGCGTAGCTGGTACTAGCGGGGGGGCCGGCGGGGAGCTGTTTTTT. Translating it yields CASSVAGTSGGAGGELFF.